This T cell receptor (beta chain) was profiled in a study of cytomegalovirus exposure and HLA in healthy donors. The PCR used 60 Vbeta and 13 Jbeta primers. The assay was immunoSEQ multiplex PCR, and TCRdb's table has in-frame clones only and misses some. The sample has 150,000 to 200,000 clones, just over 75% seen once. This clone was observed a single time. V was cut by 0 bases and J by 0 bases, with 10 bases left in between. This CDR3 contains 16 residues. Germline CDR1 is LNHNV and CDR2 is YYDKDF (reference sequence). The sample was PBMCs. This sequence originates from a man aged 25-40 years in good health and CMV-seronegative. The V and J genes are TRBV15 and TRBJ2-3; the D is unclear. In DNA form, the CDR3 reads TGTGCCACCAGCAGAGATCGGAGCAGTAGCACAGATACGCAGTATTTT. It codes for CATSRDRSSSTDTQYF.